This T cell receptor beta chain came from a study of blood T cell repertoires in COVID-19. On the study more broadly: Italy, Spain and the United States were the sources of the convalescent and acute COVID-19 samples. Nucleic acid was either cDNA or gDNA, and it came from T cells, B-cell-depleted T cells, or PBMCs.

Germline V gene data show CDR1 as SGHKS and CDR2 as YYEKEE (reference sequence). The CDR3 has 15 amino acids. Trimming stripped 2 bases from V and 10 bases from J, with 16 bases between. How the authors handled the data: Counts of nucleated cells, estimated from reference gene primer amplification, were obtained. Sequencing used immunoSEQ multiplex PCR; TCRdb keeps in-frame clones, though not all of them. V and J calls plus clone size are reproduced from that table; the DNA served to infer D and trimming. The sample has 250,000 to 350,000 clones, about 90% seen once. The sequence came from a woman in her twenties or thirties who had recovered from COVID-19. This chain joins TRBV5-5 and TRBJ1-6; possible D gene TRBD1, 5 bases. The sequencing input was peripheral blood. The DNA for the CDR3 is TGTGCCAGCAGCTTACCCGGGGGAGGTGGATCACCCCTCCACTTT. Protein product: CASSLPGGGGSPLHF.